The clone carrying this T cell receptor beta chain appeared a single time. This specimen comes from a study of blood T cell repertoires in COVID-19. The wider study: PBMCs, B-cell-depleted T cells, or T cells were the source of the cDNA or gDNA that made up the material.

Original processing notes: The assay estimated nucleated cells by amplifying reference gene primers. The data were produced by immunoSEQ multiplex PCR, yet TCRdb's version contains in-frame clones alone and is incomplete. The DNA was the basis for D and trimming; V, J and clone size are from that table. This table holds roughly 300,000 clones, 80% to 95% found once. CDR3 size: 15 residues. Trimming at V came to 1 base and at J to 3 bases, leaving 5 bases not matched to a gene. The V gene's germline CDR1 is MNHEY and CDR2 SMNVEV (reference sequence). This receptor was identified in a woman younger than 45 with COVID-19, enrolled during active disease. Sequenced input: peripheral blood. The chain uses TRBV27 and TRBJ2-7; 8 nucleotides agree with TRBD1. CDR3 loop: CASSLYGGQDYEQYF. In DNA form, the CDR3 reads TGTGCCAGCAGTTTATACGGGGGACAGGACTACGAGCAGTACTTC.